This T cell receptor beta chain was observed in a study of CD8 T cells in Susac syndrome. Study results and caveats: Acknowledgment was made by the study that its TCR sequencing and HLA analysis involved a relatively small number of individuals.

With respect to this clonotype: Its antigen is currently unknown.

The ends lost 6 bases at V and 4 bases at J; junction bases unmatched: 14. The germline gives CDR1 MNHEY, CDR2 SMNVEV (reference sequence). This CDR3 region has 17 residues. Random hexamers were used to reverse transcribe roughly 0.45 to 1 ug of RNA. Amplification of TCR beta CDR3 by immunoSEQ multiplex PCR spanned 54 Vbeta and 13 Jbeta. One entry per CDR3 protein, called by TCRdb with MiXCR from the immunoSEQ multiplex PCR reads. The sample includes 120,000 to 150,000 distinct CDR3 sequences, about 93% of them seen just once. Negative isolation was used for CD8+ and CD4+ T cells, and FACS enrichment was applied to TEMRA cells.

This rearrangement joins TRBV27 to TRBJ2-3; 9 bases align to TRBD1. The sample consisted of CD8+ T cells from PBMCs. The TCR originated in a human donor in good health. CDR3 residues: CASSYTGVTGGADTQYF. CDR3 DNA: TGTGCCAGCAGCTACACGGGGGTTACAGGGGGCGCAGATACGCAGTATTTT.